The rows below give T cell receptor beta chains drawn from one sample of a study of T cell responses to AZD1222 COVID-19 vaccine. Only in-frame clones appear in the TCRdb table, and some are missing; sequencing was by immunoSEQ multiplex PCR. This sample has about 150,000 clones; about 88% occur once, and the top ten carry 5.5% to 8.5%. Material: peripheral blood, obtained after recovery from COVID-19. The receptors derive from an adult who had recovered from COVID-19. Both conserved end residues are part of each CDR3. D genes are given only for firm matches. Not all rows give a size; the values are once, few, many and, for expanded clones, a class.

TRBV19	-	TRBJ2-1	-	TGTGCCAGTAGTATAGGGGCAGCCAACAATGAGCAGTTCTTC	CASSIGAANNEQFF
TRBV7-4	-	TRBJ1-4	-	TGTGCCAGCAGCCAGGCCCCCGGGGCGTCTGAAAAACTGTTTTTT	CASSQAPGASEKLFF
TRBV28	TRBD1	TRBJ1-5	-	TGTGCCAGCAGTTTACGGGGACAGGGCAATCAGCCCCAGCATTTT	CASSLRGQGNQPQHF
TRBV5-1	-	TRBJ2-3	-	TGCGCCAGCAGTCTCTCCGGTCGCACAGATACGCAGTATTTT	CASSLSGRTDTQYF
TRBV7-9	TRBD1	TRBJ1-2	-	TGTGCCAGCAGCTTATTGACAGGGCAGGGCGACTACACCTTC	CASSLLTGQGDYTF
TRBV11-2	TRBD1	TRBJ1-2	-	TGTGCCAGCAGCTTCTCTCAGGGGGATGGCTACACCTTC	CASSFSQGDGYTF
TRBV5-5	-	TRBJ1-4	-	TGTGCCAGCAGCTCGTACATAGCCAGTGAAAAACTGTTTTTT	CASSSYIASEKLFF
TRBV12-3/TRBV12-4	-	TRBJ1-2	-	TGTGCCAGCAGTTTAAACAGTGATGGCTACACCTTC	CASSLNSDGYTF
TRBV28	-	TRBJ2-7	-	TGTGCCAGCAGATCACGACAGGAGCAGTACTTC	CASRSRQEQYF
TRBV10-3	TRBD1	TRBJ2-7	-	TGTGCCATCCTGGTACAGGGGGCTATCTACGAGCAGTACTTC	CAILVQGAIYEQYF
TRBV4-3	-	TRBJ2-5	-	TGCGCCAGCAGCCAAGGAGTGGGGTACCAAGAGACCCAGTACTTC	CASSQGVGYQETQYF
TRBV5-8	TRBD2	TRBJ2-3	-	TGTGCCAGCAGCTTCGGGACTAGCGGGAGTCGCACAGATACGCAGTATTTT	CASSFGTSGSRTDTQYF
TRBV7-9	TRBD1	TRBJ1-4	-	TGTGCCAGCAGTCCTGAGGGGTCTACAGGGGTCGGGGAAAAACTGTTTTTT	CASSPEGSTGVGEKLFF
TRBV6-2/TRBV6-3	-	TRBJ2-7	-	TGTGCCAGCAGTATTACTGGTTACGAGCAGTACTTC	CASSITGYEQYF
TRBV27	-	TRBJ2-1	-	TGTGCCAGCAGTCCAAGGACTACCGACAATGAGCAGTTCTTC	CASSPRTTDNEQFF
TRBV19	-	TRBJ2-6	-	TGTGCCAGTGTCCCAGAGACTGGGGCCAACGTCCTGACTTTC	CASVPETGANVLTF
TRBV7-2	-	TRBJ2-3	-	TGTGCCAGCAGCTTAGGATGGGCCTCTACGCAGTATTTT	CASSLGWASTQYF
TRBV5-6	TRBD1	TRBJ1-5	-	TGTGCCAGCAGCTTGGGGGGACAGGTAATCAATCAGCCCCAGCATTTT	CASSLGGQVINQPQHF
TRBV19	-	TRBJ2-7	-	TGTGCCAGTAGTATAATTGGGCCAGACTACGAGCAGTACTTC	CASSIIGPDYEQYF
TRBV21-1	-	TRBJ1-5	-	TGTGCCAGCAGCAAAGGGACAGGGACCCAGCCCCAGCATTTT	CASSKGTGTQPQHF
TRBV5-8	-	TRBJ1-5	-	TGTGCCAGCACCACGACCCTGGTGGGGCAGCCCCAGCATTTT	CASTTTLVGQPQHF
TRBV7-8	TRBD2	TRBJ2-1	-	TGTGCCAGCACGGGCGCCCAGCGGGGGCCCTACAATGAGCAGTTCTTC	CASTGAQRGPYNEQFF
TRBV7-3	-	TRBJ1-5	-	TGTGCCAGCAGCTTGAGGGGGGCAGATAGCAATCAGCCCCAGCATTTT	CASSLRGADSNQPQHF
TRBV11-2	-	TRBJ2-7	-	TGTGCCAGCAGCTTAACCAACTACTACGAGCAGTACTTC	CASSLTNYYEQYF
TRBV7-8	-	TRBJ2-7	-	TGTGCCAGCAGCTTAGCGCTCGGGAACTCCTACGAGCAGTACTTC	CASSLALGNSYEQYF
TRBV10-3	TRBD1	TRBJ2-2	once	TGTGCCATCAGTGCCGGGACAGTTGACACCGGGGAGCTGTTTTTT	CAISAGTVDTGELFF
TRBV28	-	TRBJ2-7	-	TGTGCCAGCAGTTTGCAGGGGGGCTCCTACGAGCAGTACTTC	CASSLQGGSYEQYF
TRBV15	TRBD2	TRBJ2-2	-	TGTGCCACCAGCGAGCCTAGCGGGGGGAGGACCGGGGAGCTGTTTTTT	CATSEPSGGRTGELFF
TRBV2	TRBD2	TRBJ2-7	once	TGTGCCAGCAGATCGACTAGCGGGGGCTACGAGCAGTACTTC	CASRSTSGGYEQYF
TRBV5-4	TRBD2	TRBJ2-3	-	TGTGCCAGCAGCCCTACCGGGACTAGCGGCAGCACAGATACGCAGTATTTT	CASSPTGTSGSTDTQYF
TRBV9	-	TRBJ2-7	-	TGTGCCAGCAGCGTAGAGCCGGGGTACTACGAGCAGTACTTC	CASSVEPGYYEQYF
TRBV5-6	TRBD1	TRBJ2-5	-	TGTGCCAGCAGCCGGAGGCAGGGGGCGCGGGTGGGGGAGACCCAGTACTTC	CASSRRQGARVGETQYF
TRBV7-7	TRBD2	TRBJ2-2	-	TGTGCTAGCAGCACCCGGCCGAGCGGGAGTGGCGGGGAGCTGTTTTTT	CASSTRPSGSGGELFF
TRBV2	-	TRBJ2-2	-	TGTGCCAGCAGTTCCGACCCCCCCGGGGAGCTGTTTTTT	CASSSDPPGELFF
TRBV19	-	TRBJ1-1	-	TGTGCCAGTAGTATCGGGACAATCCCTAGGGGGACTGAAGCTTTCTTT	CASSIGTIPRGTEAFF
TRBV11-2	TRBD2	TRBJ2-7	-	TGTGCCAGCAGCGGACTAGCGGGGGGGACTATAGGGTACGAGCAGTACTTC	CASSGLAGGTIGYEQYF
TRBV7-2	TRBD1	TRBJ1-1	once	TGTGCCAGCAGCTTAGTTACAGGGGGCTTTCCTGAAGCTTTCTTT	CASSLVTGGFPEAFF